The 17 T cell receptor beta chains below come from one sample, sequenced in a study of blood T cell repertoires in COVID-19. Profiling relied on immunoSEQ multiplex PCR, and the TCRdb table lists in-frame clones only, not all of them. The profile shows approximately 150,000 clones, about 88% of them singletons. Sequencing input: peripheral blood. Receptors originate from a human donor with COVID-19, enrolled during active disease. The donor label of this sample is uncertain.

The chain uses TRBV5-4 and TRBJ1-2; D possibly corresponds to TRBD1 (6 bases). The CDR3 totals 16 residues. V lost 3 bases, J lost 5 bases, and 20 bases lay in between. Germline V gene data show CDR1 as SGHNT and CDR2 as YYREEE (reference sequence). Here the CDR3 DNA reads TGTGCCAGCAGCTGGGATCCAGGGGCAGGGATGTATGGCTACACCTTC. It is translated as CASSWDPGAGMYGYTF.

V and J are TRBV7-6 and TRBJ1-4; 7 bases agree with TRBD1. V lost 5 bases, J lost 3 bases, and 15 bases stayed unmatched. Germline CDR1 and CDR2: SGHVS and FNYEAQ. The CDR3 spans 18 residues. CDR3 amino acids: CASSPRGPIGQANEKLFF. Written as DNA, the CDR3 is TGTGCCAGCAGCCCGAGAGGACCTATTGGACAGGCTAATGAAAAACTGTTTTTT. The full variable domain, with the rest looked up from reference TRBV7-6 and TRBJ1-4, is GAGVSQSPRYKVTKRGQDVALRCDPISGHVSLYWYRQALGQGPEFLTYFNYEAQQDKSGLPNDRFSAERPEGSISTLTIQRTEQRDSAMYRCASSPRGPIGQANEKLFFGSGTQLSVL.

The count of this clone is one. This chain's CDR3 is CASAHQGAWNTEAFF. The CDR3 DNA reads TGTGCCAGCGCACATCAGGGGGCATGGAACACTGAAGCTTTCTTT. This chain connects TRBV27 to TRBJ1-1; 8 bases match TRBD1. Germline CDR1 is MNHEY and CDR2 is SMNVEV (reference sequence). The CDR3 consists of 15 residues. Losses at the gene ends were 8 bases for V and 1 base for J; bases not matched to a gene: 9.

V gene TRBV11-2 combines with J gene TRBJ2-7; D not resolved. Germline loops: CDR1 SGHAT, CDR2 FQNNGV. V dropped 4 bases and J dropped 4 bases, with 8 bases sitting between them. The CDR3 has 12 amino acids. CDR3 in DNA: TGTGCCAGCAGCTCCCACAGATACGAGCAGTACTTC. Its protein product is CASSSHRYEQYF. The variable domain in full, with the rest retrieved from reference TRBV11-2 and TRBJ2-7, is EAGVAQSPRYKIIEKRQSVAFWCNPISGHATLYWYQQILGQGPKLLIQFQNNGVVDDSQLPKDRFSAERLKGVDSTLKIQPAKLEDSAVYLCASSSHRYEQYFGPGTRLTVT.

This clone was counted once. The V gene is TRBV10-1, the J gene TRBJ1-3; tentative D call: TRBD1 (6 bases). Germline assignment: CDR1 WNHNN and CDR2 SYGVQD (reference sequence). The CDR3 contains 15 residues. V gave up 6 bases and J gave up 0 bases, with 12 bases separating them. CDR3 sequence: CASRSGQDSGNTIYF. CDR3 in DNA: TGCGCCAGCAGATCGGGACAAGACTCTGGAAACACCATATATTTT.

V and J are TRBV2 and TRBJ1-2; D is unresolved. V shed 10 bases and J shed 2 bases, with 14 bases lying between them. The CDR3 covers 13 residues. The germline V gene has CDR1 SNHLY and CDR2 FYNNEI. CDR3 nucleotides: TGTGCCAACCGACGCGACGGGAACTATGGCTACACCTTC. It specifies CANRRDGNYGYTF.

About this clone: Other nucleotide sequences in the sample specify the same CDR3. This sequence joins TRBV2 and TRBJ1-1, with 11 bases matching TRBD1. The CDR3 loop spans 13 amino acids. V was clipped by 6 bases and J by 4 bases; unmatched bases: 1. Germline CDR1 is SNHLY and CDR2 is FYNNEI. The CDR3 spells CASRGTGGTEAFF. As DNA, the CDR3 is TGTGCCAGCAGGGGGACAGGGGGCACTGAAGCTTTCTTT.

The rearrangement uses TRBV6-5 and TRBJ1-1; 8 bases are shared with TRBD1. The V segment lost 7 bases and the J segment 0 bases; nucleotides outside the gene matches: 7. The CDR3 loop spans 15 amino acids. Germline V gene data show CDR1 as MNHEY and CDR2 as SVGAGI. CDR3 bases: TGTGCCAGCATTCAGGGGGCGGACATGAACACTGAAGCTTTCTTT. Its protein product is CASIQGADMNTEAFF.

V gene TRBV4-2 combines with J gene TRBJ2-1, with 7 bases fitting TRBD2. From germline, CDR1 is LGHNA and CDR2 YNFKEQ. Unmatched junction bases numbered 16, after V lost 0 bases and J lost 8 bases. There are 18 residues in the CDR3. CDR3 sequence (DNA): TGTGCCAGCAGCCAAGATTATCGGGCTAGCGGTTCCCGGGATGAGCAGTTCTTC. This codes for CASSQDYRASGSRDEQFF.

V is TRBV5-1 and J is TRBJ2-1; 9 positions agree with TRBD1. Germline V CDR1 and CDR2: SGHRS, YFSETQ. V gave up 5 bases and J gave up 5 bases; unmatched junction bases: 11. There are 16 residues in the CDR3. CDR3 DNA sequence: TGCGCCAGCAGGGAAGTTTACAGGGGGCAGGACAATGAGCAGTTCTTC. Translating gives CASREVYRGQDNEQFF.

The chain is built from TRBV7-9 and TRBJ2-1, with a tentative D call TRBD2 (6 bases). Germline lookup yields CDR1 SEHNR and CDR2 FQNEAQ (reference sequence). The CDR3 consists of 15 residues. V was trimmed by 4 bases and J by 6 bases, leaving 16 bases between them. CDR3 nucleotide sequence: TGTGCCAGCAGCTCCGGATACGGAGGGCGCAATGAGCAGTTCTTC. It yields the protein CASSSGYGGRNEQFF.

The rearrangement joins TRBV5-1 to TRBJ2-7; D is perhaps TRBD2 (6 bases). Germline V CDR1 and CDR2: SGHRS, YFSETQ. V was shortened by 5 bases and J by 2 bases, with 14 bases between the two germline ends. The CDR3 sequence is 14 residues long. The CDR3 DNA follows: TGCGCCAGCAGTACAGCGGGCCAAACCTACGAGCAGTACTTC. Translated: CASSTAGQTYEQYF.

The gene calls are TRBV3-1 (or the pseudogene TRBV3-2) and TRBJ2-7, with D perhaps matching TRBD1 (5 bases). V was shortened by 1 base and J by 2 bases, with 12 bases between the two germline ends. CDR1 is LGHDT, CDR2 YNNKEL, per germline (reference sequence). CDR3 length equals 15 residues. CDR3 loop: CASSQGLGEAYEQYF. The CDR3 region has the DNA TGTGCCAGCAGCCAAGGTCTAGGGGAAGCCTACGAGCAGTACTTC.

The V and J genes are TRBV6-2 or TRBV6-3 and TRBJ2-7; D uncertain. The length of the CDR3 is 14 residues. From germline, CDR1 is MNHEY and CDR2 SVGEGT. Trimming pared 3 bases from V and 2 bases from J, leaving 11 bases between. CDR3 amino acids: CASSYSTPTYEQYF. The DNA of the CDR3 is TGTGCCAGCAGTTATTCGACACCGACCTACGAGCAGTACTTC.

The gene calls are TRBV6-4 and TRBJ2-1; the match to TRBD2 covers 8 bases. V was pared by 4 bases and J by 5 bases, with 10 bases of the junction left unmatched. Germline CDR1 reads MRHNA; CDR2 reads SNTAGT. The CDR3 sequence is 16 residues long. CDR3 protein: CASSVFGTSGNNEQFF. In DNA form, the CDR3 reads TGTGCCAGCAGTGTGTTTGGAACTAGCGGTAACAATGAGCAGTTCTTC.

This clone was picked up one time. This chain uses TRBV24-1 with TRBJ1-2, with D maybe TRBD1 (6 bases). Trimming shortened V by 2 bases and J by 4 bases, and 10 bases separated the two germline ends. Germline assignment: CDR1 KGHDR and CDR2 SFDVKD. CDR3 length: 14 residues. The CDR3 nucleotides are TGTGCCACCAGTGATTCCGGACAGATCTATGGCTACACCTTC. Amino acids: CATSDSGQIYGYTF.

The chain couples TRBV20-1 to TRBJ1-2; tentatively, D is TRBD1 (6 bases). V gave up 3 bases and J gave up 3 bases, with 17 bases separating them. This CDR3 has 15 residues. Germline CDR1 is DFQATT and CDR2 is SNEGSKA (reference sequence). CDR3 loop: CSASNGQMFHYGYTF. CDR3 in DNA: TGCAGTGCTAGTAATGGACAGATGTTTCACTATGGCTACACCTTC.